This T cell receptor beta chain is drawn from a study of CD8+ T cells in alopecia areata. On the study more broadly: Among treated patients, severity was scored by affected scalp area percentage.

Indicated treatment: oral pan-JAK inhibitor, 5-10 mg twice daily. Reverse transcribed after extraction, RNA yielded cDNA as the sequencing template. Using immunoSEQ multiplex PCR, the repertoire was profiled, and TCRdb retains in-frame clones only, with some absent. Of around 100,000 clones in the sample, less than 75% are singletons; the top ten hold 9.5% to 15%. V was clipped by 7 bases and J by 3 bases, with 21 bases between them. This CDR3 has 16 residues. Germline lookup yields CDR1 SEHNR and CDR2 FQNEAQ (reference sequence). The receptor's source is a human donor with alopecia areata. The sequences come from CD8+ T cells sorted from blood, collected at week 24, from a patient treated with tofacitinib. The chain recombines TRBV7-9 with TRBJ1-2, with a weak D call TRBD1 (6 bases). This chain's CDR3 is CASTVNRDPLYYGYTF. CDR3 coding DNA: TGTGCCAGCACCGTTAACAGGGATCCCCTCTACTATGGCTACACCTTC.